This entry is about one T cell receptor (beta chain). The antigen is not known. These data belong to a study of T cells after yellow fever vaccination. Study-level findings and limits: Reappearing after the booster were most of the clones from primary vaccination (roughly 96% CD4, around 90% CD8).

The CDR3 contains 11 residues. V lost 7 bases to trimming and J lost 6 bases, with 12 bases between them. Germline values: CDR1 SQVTM, CDR2 ANQGSEA. TCRdb re-called the 5' RACE reads through MiXCR, storing one row per CDR3 protein. Here the sample spans fewer than 650,000 distinct CDR3 sequences, 20% to 25% being singletons. The chain carries TRBV29-1 and TRBJ1-1; no clear D. The source of this sequence is a young man who received the YFV17D yellow fever vaccine. Source: PBMCs, taken roughly 20 days after the first yellow fever vaccination. The CDR3 sequence is CSAAPHAEAFF. CDR3 sequence (DNA): TGCAGCGCTGCCCCGCACGCTGAAGCTTTCTTT. The entire variable domain, with the rest obtained from reference TRBV29-1 and TRBJ1-1, is as follows: SAVISQKPSRDICQRGTSLTIQCQVDSQVTMMFWYRQQPGQSLTLIATANQGSEATYESGFVIDKFPISRPNLTFSTLTVSNMSPEDSSIYLCSAAPHAEAFFGQGTRLTVV.